The present T cell receptor beta chain was sequenced within a study of blood T cell repertoires in COVID-19. At the level of the study: COVID-19 samples from acute and convalescent phases originated in the United States, Italy and Spain. T cells, B-cell-depleted T cells, or PBMCs provided the cDNA or gDNA that served as material.

In the original analysis: Quantification of nucleated cells was approximated via reference gene primer amplification. Some clones are missing from TCRdb's copy, which holds only in-frame ones; the method was immunoSEQ multiplex PCR. V, J and clone size are those of that table, while D and trimming were read from the DNA. The sample shows about 20,000 clones, about nine tenths of them seen only once. This clone was found once. This CDR3 region has 15 residues. V trimming: 0 bases; J trimming: 3 bases; junction bases outside the gene matches: 3. Germline V CDR1 and CDR2: SGHRS, YFSETQ. Input material: peripheral blood. The chain links TRBV5-1 to TRBJ2-7; 10 bases align to TRBD1. The TCR was taken from a man aged 45-60 years with active COVID-19. The CDR3 protein is CASSLGQGAVYEQYF. CDR3 sequence (DNA): TGCGCCAGCAGCTTGGGACAGGGGGCAGTCTACGAGCAGTACTTC.